The source of this TCR beta chain is a study of STAT5B mutations in CD4+ large granular lymphocyte leukemia (dated by TCRdb to the early 2020s). Study-wide context: Among healthy controls, the CDR3 'QG' motif was associated with a particular HLA allele. Flow cytometry performed on FACSCanto II or FACSVerse showed that the purified fractions had more than 95% purity among lymphocytes. The study compared the TCRbeta repertoires of patients with CD4+ T-cell large granular lymphocyte leukemia against those of healthy blood donors. What the work shows at the level of the full study, not this receptor alone: The main leukemic clonotypes were found to be private to each patient, although around 25% of the main leukemic clonotypes were detected at low frequency in the non-leukemic repertoires of other patients. Enrichment of TRBV06-family usage was observed among the top patient clones (8/27) relative to healthy controls (2/35). Data were not HLA-matched; higher clonality in CD4+ versus CD8+ T-LGLL could reflect the relatively small sample size. Compared with healthy CD4+ repertoires, CD4-sorted patient repertoires appeared more clonal, and this difference remained even after the putative leukemic clones were removed.

Cut back by 5 bases and 2 bases, the V and J ends lie 13 bases apart. CDR1 and CDR2, looked up from the germline V gene, are SGHVS and FQNEAQ. The CDR3 covers 14 residues, taking in both the cysteine and the phenylalanine. Left in the record is the CDR3 DNA by itself, 42 bases read in frame from the first base. The table lists this clone with a few counts. The antigen this receptor binds is unknown. One base away there is no much larger clone; base qualities are not given. The immunoSEQ assay at survey resolution was applied to genomic DNA for sequencing of TCRbeta rearrangements. In the original analysis: In the TCR sequencing data, the smallest productive clonotype frequency that could be detected was 2.59 x 10-5. Analyses included only productive TCRbeta rearrangements, meaning complete and in-frame sequences. The clonality of each sample was calculated as Simpson clonality in the immunoSEQ Analyzer version 3.0. Clones were categorized by frequency as very rare, small, medium, large (1-20%) or hyperexpanded (>20%). Generation probabilities were estimated with OLGA 1.2.3, V-gene circos plots were generated with VDJtools, specificities were searched for in VDJdb, and CDR3 motifs were identified with GLIPH. TCRdb re-hosts the immuneACCESS table, in-frame sequences only. Its copies lack some clones; in the studies checked, an unresolved V gene accounts for under half of them, and the cause for the rest is not known. The V and J calls and clone size are taken from that table; D and trimming were inferred from the DNA. For this sample there are fewer than 45,000 clones; more than 80% appear just once. The ten largest make up around 3.5% of the sample.

Buffy coats from roughly 40 blood donors, supplied by the Finnish Red Cross blood service, were used as healthy controls. All TCR-sequenced material derived from peripheral blood: patient blood samples and healthy donor buffy coats. Peripheral blood mononuclear cells were isolated by Ficoll-Hypaque gradient centrifugation. For the healthy controls, CD4+ cells were obtained from buffy coats by magnetic purification. The Gentra Puregene Cell and Tissue kit was used for genomic DNA extraction, and quantification was performed on a Qubit 2.0 fluorometer. The rearranged chain carries TRBV7-8 and TRBJ2-7; TRBD2 could be the D gene, as 6 bases match. The source is a human donor in good health. Sequencing used CD4+ T cells from blood buffy coats. The CDR3 has the sequence CASSGRRLAYEQYF. The base sequence is TGTGCCAGCAGCGGGAGGAGGCTGGCCTACGAGCAGTACTTC.